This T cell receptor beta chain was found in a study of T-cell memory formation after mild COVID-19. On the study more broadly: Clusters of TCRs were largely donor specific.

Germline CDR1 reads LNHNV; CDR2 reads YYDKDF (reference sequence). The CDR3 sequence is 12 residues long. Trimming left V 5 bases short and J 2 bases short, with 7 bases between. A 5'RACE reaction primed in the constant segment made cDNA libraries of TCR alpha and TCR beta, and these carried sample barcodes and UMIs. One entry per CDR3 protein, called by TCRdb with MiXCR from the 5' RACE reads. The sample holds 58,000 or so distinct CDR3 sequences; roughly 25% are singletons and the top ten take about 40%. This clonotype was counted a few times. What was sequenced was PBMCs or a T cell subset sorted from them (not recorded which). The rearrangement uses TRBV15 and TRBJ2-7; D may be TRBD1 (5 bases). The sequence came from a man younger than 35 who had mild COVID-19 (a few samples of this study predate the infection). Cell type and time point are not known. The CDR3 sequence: CATSDSTYEQYF. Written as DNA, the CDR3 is TGTGCCACCAGCGACAGCACCTACGAGCAGTACTTC.